This TCR beta chain was sequenced in a study of cytomegalovirus exposure and HLA in healthy donors. Whole-study findings and limits: Roughly uniform depth of sequencing across donors was assumed in presence/absence analyses. TCR sequences were mostly rare, though some public TCRs occurred in many donors. TCR beta V segments were, for the most part, productive about 90% or about 30% of the time in an earlier analysis.

The primer mix had 60 Vbeta and 13 Jbeta primers. The protocol was immunoSEQ multiplex PCR, while the TCRdb copy is restricted to in-frame clones and leaves out a portion. The sample includes under 150,000 clones, 65% to 90% of them seen just once. As regards this clone: What it binds is not known.

V shed 5 bases and J shed 4 bases, with 19 bases lying between them. The CDR3 consists of 16 residues. Germline CDR1 MNHEY, CDR2 SMNVEV (reference sequence). The material sequenced was PBMCs. This receptor was obtained from a male donor in good health and CMV-seropositive. V and J are TRBV27 and TRBJ2-3; D is possibly TRBD2 (6 bases). CDR3 sequence (DNA): TGTGCCAGCAGTCAAGCGGGTTATCAGGTCCCAGATACGCAGTATTTT. This codes for CASSQAGYQVPDTQYF.